A selection of T cell receptor beta chains follows, all from one sample in a study of T cells in Graves' hyperthyroidism and ophthalmopathy. TCRdb passed the multiplex PCR reads through MiXCR, listing each CDR3 protein once. Among roughly 570,000 distinct CDR3 sequences listed, around a sixth were seen once. Sequenced material: blood. The receptors were sampled from a woman aged 25 to 39 with Graves' hyperthyroidism. CDR3s include the opening cysteine and the closing phenylalanine or tryptophan. The D gene is left open where the match is weak. Clone sizes are given selectively: once, few, many, or a class where the clone is expanded.

>NA|TRBV3-1|TRBJ1-3|NA
TGTGCCAGCAGCGCCTACGCAGGGATTAGGCGCTCTGGAAACACCATATATTTT
CASSAYAGIRRSGNTIYF
>many|TRBV28|TRBJ2-3|TRBD2
TGTGCCAGCAGTCTAGCGGGTAGTACGCAGTATTTT
CASSLAGSTQYF
>many|TRBV20-1|TRBJ2-7|NA
TGCAGTGCTAGCCCCCGGGAACTGGGGTACGAGCAGTACTTC
CSASPRELGYEQYF
>many|TRBV5-1|TRBJ2-1|NA
TGCGCCAGCAGCTCGGGGGCGAGGGGCAATGAGCAGTTCTTC
CASSSGARGNEQFF
>many|TRBV27|TRBJ2-1|TRBD2
TGTGCCAGCAGTCACCCCCTAGCGGGAGGGCTTGATGAGCAGTTCTTC
CASSHPLAGGLDEQFF
>NA|TRBV18|TRBJ2-2|NA
TGTGCCAGCTCACCACCAAATGCGAACACCGGGGAGCTGTTTTTT
CASSPPNANTGELFF
>many|TRBV28|TRBJ2-7|TRBD1
TGTGCCAGCAGACCGGGACAGGGCCACTACGAGCAGTACTTC
CASRPGQGHYEQYF
>NA|TRBV3-1|TRBJ2-1|TRBD2
TGTGCCAGCAGCCAAGTAGTGGGCGGGAGAGGCTACAATGAGCAGTTCTTC
CASSQVVGGRGYNEQFF
>NA|TRBV19|TRBJ2-7|NA
TGTGCCAGTAGTCGTAGGGGAGCCTACGAGCAGTACTTC
CASSRRGAYEQYF
>many|TRBV20-1|TRBJ2-7|NA
TGCAGTGCTAGTCGGACCTACGAGCAGTACTTC
CSASRTYEQYF
>many|TRBV12-5|TRBJ2-3|NA
TGTGCTAGTGGTTTGGTACGTTCTACAGATACGCAGTATTTT
CASGLVRSTDTQYF
>many|TRBV20-1|TRBJ2-1|NA
TGCAGTGCCCAGGGGGCCCAGCGGGAGGTCAATGAGCAGTTCTTC
CSAQGAQREVNEQFF
>few|TRBV19|TRBJ1-1|TRBD1
TGTGCCAGTAGTCTCGGCACAGGGGTCGCTGAAGCTTTCTTT
CASSLGTGVAEAFF
>NA|TRBV19|TRBJ2-1|NA
TGTGCCAGTAGTATAGTCAGGCGGGACTCCTACAATGAGCAGTTCTTC
CASSIVRRDSYNEQFF
>many|TRBV5-1|TRBJ1-5|NA
TGCGCCAGCAGCTTGGTGGGACGACAGCCCCAGCATTTT
CASSLVGRQPQHF
>many|TRBV5-1|TRBJ2-7|TRBD2
TGCGCCAGCAGACCCCAGCGGGAAATTTACGAGCAGTACTTC
CASRPQREIYEQYF
>many|TRBV20-1|TRBJ1-4|NA
TGCAGTGCTCGACAGGTTTCCCAAAAACTGTTTTTT
CSARQVSQKLFF
>NA|TRBV29-1|TRBJ2-1|NA
TGCAGCGTTTGGGGTGGGAGCCATCAATCGGCTGTTGAGCAGTTCTTC
CSVWGGSHQSAVEQFF
>many|TRBV7-3|TRBJ2-1|TRBD2
TGTGCCAGCAGCTTAACCGGACTAGCGGGAGGAGTAAACAATGAGCAGTTCTTC
CASSLTGLAGGVNNEQFF
>NA|TRBV28|TRBJ2-7|NA
TGTGCCAGCAGTGTCCCCTACGGGCAGTACTTC
CASSVPYGQYF
>NA|TRBV29-1|TRBJ2-1|NA
TGCAGCGTTGAACGGGAAAGCAATGAGCAGTTCTTC
CSVERESNEQFF
>once|TRBV27|TRBJ1-2|NA
TGTGCCAGCAGTTTAAATAGGGATGTCTATGGCTACACCTTC
CASSLNRDVYGYTF
>many|TRBV10-3|TRBJ1-2|NA
TGTGCCATCAGGGACGGACGGTTTAACTATGGCTACACCTTC
CAIRDGRFNYGYTF
>many|TRBV12-3/TRBV12-4|TRBJ2-7|TRBD2
TGTGCCAGCAGTCCCGTGACTAGCGGGAGGACCTCCTACGAGCAGTACTTC
CASSPVTSGRTSYEQYF
>NA|TRBV19|TRBJ1-1|TRBD1
TGTGCCAGTAGTTGGGGACAGTTTGAAGCTTTCTTT
CASSWGQFEAFF
>NA|TRBV12-3/TRBV12-4|TRBJ1-5|TRBD1
TGTGCCAGCGGCCTGGGACAGGGCGGTTTTCAGCCCCAGCATTTT
CASGLGQGGFQPQHF